The sample holds one count of the clone carrying this T cell receptor (beta chain). J gave up 1 base and V 4 bases, and 11 bases lay outside the gene matches. The germline V gene has CDR1 SGHRS and CDR2 YFSETQ. This CDR3 comprises 18 residues. Under the authors' procedure: Amplified reference gene primers provided the basis for estimating nucleated cell counts. The table came from immunoSEQ multiplex PCR; TCRdb's copy has only in-frame clones and leaves some out. V and J calls and clone size follow that table, whereas D and trimming were derived from the DNA. The repertoire holds 270,000 or so clones, 85% to 90% seen once, with under 2.5% in the top ten. The sample is drawn from a study of blood T cell repertoires in COVID-19.

The sequenced sample consisted of peripheral blood. The rearrangement uses TRBV5-1 and TRBJ2-1; 10 positions match TRBD2. This TCR derives from a woman in her sixties or seventies with COVID-19, enrolled during active disease. CDR3 protein: CASSRRLAGDRSYNEQFF. The CDR3 bases are TGCGCCAGCAGCCGGCGGCTAGCGGGGGACCGATCCTACAATGAGCAGTTCTTC.